Each of the 10 T cell receptor beta chains below was sequenced from the same sample in a study of T-cell reconstitution after alpha-beta-depleted transplantation in children. Unique molecular identifiers were used to barcode this TCRbeta library. TCRdb re-called the PCR reads with MiXCR, one entry per CDR3 protein. Among approximately 50,000 distinct CDR3 sequences listed, 50% to 55% were seen once. The source material was peripheral blood, sampled before TCRalphabeta/CD19-depleted stem cell transplant. The receptor source for this set is a boy less than two years old with SCID, due to receive a stem cell transplant.

This clonotype showed up many times. This rearrangement joins TRBV4-2 to TRBJ2-2, with 9 bases fitting TRBD1. CDR3 length: 16 residues. CDR1 is LGHNA and CDR2 is YNFKEQ in the germline V gene. V trimming: 3 bases; J trimming: 1 base; junction bases outside the gene matches: 3. The CDR3 loop is CASSHRGQGNTGELFF. CDR3 coding DNA: TGTGCCAGCAGCCATAGGGGACAGGGGAACACCGGGGAGCTGTTTTTT.

The chain links TRBV7-2 to TRBJ2-1; 9 nucleotides line up with TRBD2. The CDR3 is 16 amino acids. The germline V gene encodes CDR1 SGHTA and CDR2 FQGNSA. V lost 2 bases, J lost 1 base, and 3 bases stayed unmatched. The CDR3 protein is CASSLRRGGSYNEQFF. CDR3 DNA sequence: TGTGCCAGCAGCTTAAGGCGGGGGGGGTCCTACAATGAGCAGTTCTTC.

The gene calls are TRBV7-9 and TRBJ2-7, with 9 nucleotides matching TRBD1. Germline V gives CDR1 SEHNR, CDR2 FQNEAQ (reference sequence). The length of the CDR3 is 13 residues. V dropped 0 bases and J dropped 6; count of bases not matched to a gene: 0. The DNA for the CDR3 is TGTGCCAGCAGCTTAGCGGGACAGGGCGAGCAGTACTTC. Translation gives CASSLAGQGEQYF.

This chain connects TRBV12-3 or TRBV12-4 to TRBJ2-7; D is ambiguous. V lost 1 base and J 2 bases, leaving 6 bases between the germline ends. This CDR3 has 13 residues. The CDR3 sequence is CASSLEGAYEQYF. The CDR3 DNA sequence: TGTGCCAGCAGTTTAGAGGGCGCCTACGAGCAGTACTTC.

This clonotype turned up a few times. The chain links TRBV15 to TRBJ1-2; 8 nucleotides align to TRBD1. The ends lost 2 bases at V and 2 bases at J; junction bases unmatched: 4. Germline V gene lookup returns CDR1 LNHNV and CDR2 YYDKDF (reference sequence). CDR3 length: 15 residues. Here the CDR3 DNA reads TGTGCCACCAGCAGACGGACAGGGCTAAACTATGGCTACACCTTC. It encodes CATSRRTGLNYGYTF.

This chain joins TRBV12-3 or TRBV12-4 and TRBJ1-2; D uncertain. There are 11 residues in the CDR3. Trimming removed 0 bases at V and 11 bases at J, with 7 bases between. The CDR3: CASSLAGSYTF. For the CDR3, the DNA is TGTGCCAGCAGTTTAGCAGGGAGTTACACCTTC.

This chain uses TRBV6-1 with TRBJ2-1; 7 bases match TRBD2. The CDR3 sequence is 17 residues long. The germline gives CDR1 MNHNS, CDR2 SASEGT. The V segment lost 5 bases and the J segment 5 bases; nucleotides outside the gene matches: 15. CDR3 loop: CASSPGTTARTDNEQFF. CDR3 sequence (DNA): TGTGCCAGCAGTCCCGGGACTACCGCGCGTACAGACAATGAGCAGTTCTTC.

CDR3: CASSHRTGPNQPQHF. DNA for the CDR3: TGTGCCAGCAGTCACCGGACAGGGCCTAATCAGCCCCAGCATTTT. This chain uses TRBV6-5 with TRBJ1-5; TRBD1 aligns across 8 bases. This CDR3 is built from 15 residues. The trim removed 5 bases at V and 4 bases at J, leaving 7 bases unmatched. Germline CDR1 MNHEY, CDR2 SVGAGI.

This clonotype occurred a few times. The gene calls are TRBV7-9 and TRBJ1-1; no clear D gene. The CDR3 is 12 amino acids. Germline assignment: CDR1 SEHNR and CDR2 FQNEAQ (reference sequence). The V end was cut by 4 bases, the J end by 4 bases, with 7 bases between. The CDR3 nucleotides are TGTGCCAGCAGCTCGTCCTTCACTGAAGCTTTCTTT. It translates to CASSSSFTEAFF.

This chain uses TRBV9 with TRBJ2-2, with D maybe TRBD1 (5 bases). Germline CDR1 reads SGDLS; CDR2 reads YYNGEE. CDR3 size: 15 residues. The V end was cut by 0 bases, the J end by 1 base, with 7 bases between. The CDR3: CASSVVDRNTGELFF. CDR3 DNA sequence: TGTGCCAGCAGCGTAGTAGACAGGAACACCGGGGAGCTGTTTTTT.